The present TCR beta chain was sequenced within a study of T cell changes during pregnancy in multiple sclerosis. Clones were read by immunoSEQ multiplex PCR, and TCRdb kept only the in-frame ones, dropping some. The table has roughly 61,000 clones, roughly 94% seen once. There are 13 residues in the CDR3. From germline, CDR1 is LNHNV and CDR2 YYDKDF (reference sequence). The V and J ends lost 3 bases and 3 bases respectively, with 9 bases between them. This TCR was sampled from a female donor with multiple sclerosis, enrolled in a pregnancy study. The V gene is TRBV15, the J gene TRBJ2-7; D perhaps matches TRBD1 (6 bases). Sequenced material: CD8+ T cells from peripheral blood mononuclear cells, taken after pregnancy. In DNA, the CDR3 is TGTGCCACCAGCAGGCTACAGGGCTACGAGCAGTACTTC. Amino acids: CATSRLQGYEQYF.